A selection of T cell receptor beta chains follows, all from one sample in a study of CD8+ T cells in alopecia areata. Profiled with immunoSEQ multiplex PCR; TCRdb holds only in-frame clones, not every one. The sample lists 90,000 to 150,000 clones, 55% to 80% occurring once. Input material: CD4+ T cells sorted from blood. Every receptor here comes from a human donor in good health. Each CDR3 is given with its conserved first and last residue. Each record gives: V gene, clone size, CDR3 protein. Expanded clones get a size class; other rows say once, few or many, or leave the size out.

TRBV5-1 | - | CASSLDEWETQYF
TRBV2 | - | CASSEEGTGRSETQYF
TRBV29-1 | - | CSVDRGMNGYTF
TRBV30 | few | CAWSLLAGGNNEQFF
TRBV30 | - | CAWSGTGTNYGYTF
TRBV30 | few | CAWSVKGNRKLFF
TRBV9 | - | CASSPSFTDTQYF
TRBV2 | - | CASSGPGYYNEQFF
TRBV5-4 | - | CASRSGTGDYNEQFF
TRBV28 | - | CASSFSPDRAARETQYF
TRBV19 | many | CASSPSNQLFF
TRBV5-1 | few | CASSDVPGLAAYEQFF
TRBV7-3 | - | CASSRDSGNTIYF
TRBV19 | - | CASTPQRTASNQPQHF
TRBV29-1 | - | CSGRRTDTGELFF
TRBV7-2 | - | CASSLRGETQYF